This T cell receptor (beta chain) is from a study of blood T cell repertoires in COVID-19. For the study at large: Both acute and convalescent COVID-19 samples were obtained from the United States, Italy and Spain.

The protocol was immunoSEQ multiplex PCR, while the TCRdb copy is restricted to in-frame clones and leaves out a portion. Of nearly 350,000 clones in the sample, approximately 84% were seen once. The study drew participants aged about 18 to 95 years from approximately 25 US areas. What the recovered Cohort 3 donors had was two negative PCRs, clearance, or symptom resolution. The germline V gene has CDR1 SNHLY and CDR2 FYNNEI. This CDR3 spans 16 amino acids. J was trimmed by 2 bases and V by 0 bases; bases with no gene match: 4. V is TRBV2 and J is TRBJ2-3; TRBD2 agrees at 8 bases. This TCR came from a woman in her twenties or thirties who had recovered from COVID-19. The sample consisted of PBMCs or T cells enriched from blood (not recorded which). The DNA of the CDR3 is TGTGCCAGCAGTGAAGCGCTTAGCGGGGCCACAGATACGCAGTATTTT. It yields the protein CASSEALSGATDTQYF.